This T cell receptor beta chain was identified during a study of T cells in Graves' hyperthyroidism and ophthalmopathy. Study at large: Peripheral blood was acquired at first diagnosis, ahead of any therapy whatsoever. Whole-study results and caveats: Blood shared most expanded thyroid clonotypes above 0.001. The model made its ophthalmopathy prediction, and onset followed a median approximately 6 months later.

The junction had 5 bases not matched to a gene; V was cut back by 4 bases and J by 3 bases. The CDR3 is 15 residues long. Germline CDR1 reads MDHEN; CDR2 reads SYDVKM. Duration under 3 months, a NOSPECS grade of at least 4, and a Clinical Activity Score of at least 3 characterized the ophthalmopathy patients. In the case of this clonotype: The antigen remains unidentified.

TCR beta CDR3 regions were amplified from RNA. The HTBI set primed first-round TCR CDR3 RT-PCR. TCRdb passed the multiplex PCR reads through MiXCR, listing each CDR3 protein once. In the table there are about 300,000 distinct CDR3 sequences, approximately 18% of which are singletons. The sequenced sample was blood. V gene TRBV28 combines with J gene TRBJ1-4, with 7 nucleotides matching TRBD1. The receptor comes from a man in his fifties with Graves' ophthalmopathy. The DNA for the CDR3 is TGTGCCAGCAGTTCAAGGGGGCAAGCTAATGAAAAACTGTTTTTT. Protein sequence: CASSSRGQANEKLFF.